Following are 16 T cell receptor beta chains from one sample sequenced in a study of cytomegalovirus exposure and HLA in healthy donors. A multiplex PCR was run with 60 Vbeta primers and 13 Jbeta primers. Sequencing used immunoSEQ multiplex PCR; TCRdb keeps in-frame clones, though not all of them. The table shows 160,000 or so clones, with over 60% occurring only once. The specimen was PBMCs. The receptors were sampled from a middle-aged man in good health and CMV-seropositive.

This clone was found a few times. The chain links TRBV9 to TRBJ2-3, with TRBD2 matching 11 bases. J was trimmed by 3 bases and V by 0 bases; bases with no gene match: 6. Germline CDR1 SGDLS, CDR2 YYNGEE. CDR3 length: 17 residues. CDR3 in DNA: TGTGCCAGCAGCGTAGCTCTAGCGGGAGGTGGTACAGATACGCAGTATTTT. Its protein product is CASSVALAGGGTDTQYF.

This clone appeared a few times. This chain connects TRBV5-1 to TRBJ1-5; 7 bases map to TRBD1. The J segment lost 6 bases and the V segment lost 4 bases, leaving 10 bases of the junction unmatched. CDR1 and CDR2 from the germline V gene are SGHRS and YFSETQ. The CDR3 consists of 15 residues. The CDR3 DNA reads TGCGCCAGCAGCCTAGGGGACAGTTCGGGTCAGCCCCAGCATTTT. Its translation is CASSLGDSSGQPQHF.

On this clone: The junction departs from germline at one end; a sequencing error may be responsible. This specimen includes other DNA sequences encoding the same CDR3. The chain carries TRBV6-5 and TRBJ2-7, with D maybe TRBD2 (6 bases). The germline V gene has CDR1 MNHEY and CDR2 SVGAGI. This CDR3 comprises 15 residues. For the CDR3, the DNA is TGTGCCAGCAGTTACTCCGGGACTGGCTCCTACGAGCAATACTTC. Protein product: CASSYSGTGSYEQYF.

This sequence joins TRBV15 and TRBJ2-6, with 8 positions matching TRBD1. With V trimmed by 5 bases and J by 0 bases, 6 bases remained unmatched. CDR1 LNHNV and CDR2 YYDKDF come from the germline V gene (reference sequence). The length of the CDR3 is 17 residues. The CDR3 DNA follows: TGTGCCACCAGCCCTAGGGACAGGAGCTCTGGGGCCAACGTCCTGACTTTC. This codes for CATSPRDRSSGANVLTF.

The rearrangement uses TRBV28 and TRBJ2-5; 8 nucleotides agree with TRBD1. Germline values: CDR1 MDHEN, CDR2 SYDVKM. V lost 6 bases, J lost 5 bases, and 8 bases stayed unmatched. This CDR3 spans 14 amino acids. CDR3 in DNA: TGTGCCAGCAGCTCAACGGACAGGGTCGAGACCCAGTACTTC. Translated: CASSSTDRVETQYF.

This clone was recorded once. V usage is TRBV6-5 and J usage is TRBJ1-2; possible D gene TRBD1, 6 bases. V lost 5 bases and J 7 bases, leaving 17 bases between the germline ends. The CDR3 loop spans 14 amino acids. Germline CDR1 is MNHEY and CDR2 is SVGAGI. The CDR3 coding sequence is TGTGCCAGCAGTGGGGTCAGGGGATCTCCTGGCTACACCTTC. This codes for CASSGVRGSPGYTF.

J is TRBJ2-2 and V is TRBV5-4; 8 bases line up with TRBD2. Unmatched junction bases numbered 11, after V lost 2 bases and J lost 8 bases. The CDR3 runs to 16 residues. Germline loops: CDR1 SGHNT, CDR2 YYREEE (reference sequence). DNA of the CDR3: TGTGCCAGCAGCTTACAACTAGCGGCTATCGAAGGGGAGCTGTTTTTT. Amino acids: CASSLQLAAIEGELFF.

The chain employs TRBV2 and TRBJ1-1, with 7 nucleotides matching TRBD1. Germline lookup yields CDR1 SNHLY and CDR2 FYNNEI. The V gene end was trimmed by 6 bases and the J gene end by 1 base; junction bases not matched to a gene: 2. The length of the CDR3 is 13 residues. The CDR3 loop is CASRRTGNTEAFF. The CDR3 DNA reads TGTGCCAGCAGGCGGACAGGGAACACTGAAGCTTTCTTT.

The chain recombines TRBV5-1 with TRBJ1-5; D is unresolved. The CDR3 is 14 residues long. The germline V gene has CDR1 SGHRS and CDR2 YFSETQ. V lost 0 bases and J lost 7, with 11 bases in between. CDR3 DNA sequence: TGCGCCAGCAGCTTGGGGGAGCTCGGGCAGCCCCAGCATTTT. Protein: CASSLGELGQPQHF.

The CDR3 sequence is CASSPQSGPYNEQFF. The DNA for the CDR3 is TGTGCCAGCTCACCACAGAGCGGGCCTTACAATGAGCAGTTCTTC. The rearrangement links TRBV18 to TRBJ2-1; D possibly corresponds to TRBD2 (6 bases). Germline V lookup: CDR1 KGHSH, CDR2 LQKENI. The CDR3 length is 15 residues. Trimming took 1 base from V and 4 from J, leaving 11 bases between them.

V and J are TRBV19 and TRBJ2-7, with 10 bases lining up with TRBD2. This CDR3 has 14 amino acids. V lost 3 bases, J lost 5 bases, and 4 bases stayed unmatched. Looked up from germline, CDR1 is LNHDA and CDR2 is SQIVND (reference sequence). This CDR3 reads CASSIVAGGHEQYF. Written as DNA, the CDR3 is TGTGCCAGTAGTATCGTAGCGGGAGGTCACGAGCAGTACTTC. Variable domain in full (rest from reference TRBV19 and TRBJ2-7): DGGITQSPKYLFRKEGQNVTLSCEQNLNHDAMYWYRQDPGQGLRLIYYSQIVNDFQKGDIAEGYSVSREKKESFPLTVTSAQKNPTAFYLCASSIVAGGHEQYFGPGTRLTVT.

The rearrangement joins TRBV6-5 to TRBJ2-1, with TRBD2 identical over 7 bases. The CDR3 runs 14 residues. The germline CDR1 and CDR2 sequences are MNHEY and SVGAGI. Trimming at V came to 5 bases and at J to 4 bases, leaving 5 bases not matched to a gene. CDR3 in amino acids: CASSQTSRYNEQFF. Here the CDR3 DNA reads TGTGCCAGCAGTCAGACTAGCAGGTACAATGAGCAGTTCTTC.

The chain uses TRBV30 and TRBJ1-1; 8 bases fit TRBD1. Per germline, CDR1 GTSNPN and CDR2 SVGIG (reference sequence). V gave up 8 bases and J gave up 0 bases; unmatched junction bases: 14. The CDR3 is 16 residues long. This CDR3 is CAGTKTGVRVNTEAFF. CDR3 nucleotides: TGTGCCGGCACGAAGACAGGGGTTAGGGTGAACACTGAAGCTTTCTTT.

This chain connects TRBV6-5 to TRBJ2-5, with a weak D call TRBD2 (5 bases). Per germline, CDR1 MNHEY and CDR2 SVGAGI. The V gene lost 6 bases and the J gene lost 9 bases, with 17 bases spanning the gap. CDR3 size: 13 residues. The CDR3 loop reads CASSRTGPGAQYF. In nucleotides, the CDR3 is TGTGCCAGCAGCAGGACCGGGCCCGGGGCCCAGTACTTC.

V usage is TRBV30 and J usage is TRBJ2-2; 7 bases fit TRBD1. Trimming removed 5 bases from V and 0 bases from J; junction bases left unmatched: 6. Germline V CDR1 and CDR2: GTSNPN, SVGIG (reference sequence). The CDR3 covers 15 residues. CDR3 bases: TGTGCCTGGTACGCCGGGACAGCGAACACCGGGGAGCTGTTTTTT. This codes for CAWYAGTANTGELFF.

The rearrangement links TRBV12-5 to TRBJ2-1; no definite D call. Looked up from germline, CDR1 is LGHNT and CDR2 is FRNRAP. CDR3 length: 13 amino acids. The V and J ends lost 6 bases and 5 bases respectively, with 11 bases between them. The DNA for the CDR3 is TGTGCTAGTGGCTCCTTCGCAGACAATGAGCAGTTCTTC. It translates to CASGSFADNEQFF.